Listed here are 8 T cell receptor beta chains from one sample, sequenced in a study of metastatic and nonmetastatic thyroid tumors. TCRdb re-clonotyped the PCR reads via MiXCR. The sample carries around 5,300 clones, around 24% recorded once. Each patient came to thyroid surgery without any prior treatment (of any kind). Sequenced: adjacent normal tissue. Receptor source: a female donor with papillary thyroid cancer or a benign thyroid nodule (not recorded which). Some clones in this sample may be carry-over from other donors' samples.

The gene calls are TRBV6-1 and TRBJ1-1, with no clear D. Trimming left V 6 bases short and J 2 bases short, with 13 bases between. Germline assignment: CDR1 MNHNS and CDR2 SASEGT. The CDR3 has 14 amino acids. The CDR3 nucleotides read TGTGCCAGCAGCGCTTGGGCGGGCAACACTGAAGCTTTCTTT. Translating gives CASSAWAGNTEAFF.

This clone is deemed large. V is TRBV20-1 and J is TRBJ1-1; TRBD1 matches 12 bases. This CDR3 has 16 residues. Losses at the gene ends were 6 bases for V and 0 bases for J; bases not matched to a gene: 8. Germline loops: CDR1 DFQATT, CDR2 SNEGSKA (reference sequence). As DNA, the CDR3 is TGCAGTGCCCTTCCCCGGGACAGGGGGCTGAACACTGAAGCTTTCTTT. It yields the protein CSALPRDRGLNTEAFF.

This clone is medium-sized by share. The CDR3 sequence: CASKTGTGGLYNSPLHF. The CDR3 DNA sequence: TGTGCCAGCAAAACCGGGACAGGGGGTTTATATAATTCACCCCTCCACTTT. The J gene is TRBJ1-6, the V gene TRBV28; 11 bases fit TRBD1. Germline CDR1 and CDR2: MDHEN and SYDVKM. The length of the CDR3 is 17 residues. The J segment lost 4 bases and the V segment lost 7 bases, leaving 9 bases of the junction unmatched.

This clone was seen a few times. The chain employs TRBV6-5 and TRBJ1-2, with TRBD1 identical over 7 bases. The trim removed 2 bases at V and 2 bases at J, leaving 5 bases unmatched. This CDR3 comprises 15 residues. The germline V gene has CDR1 MNHEY and CDR2 SVGAGI. Here the CDR3 reads CASSYVQGQNYGYTF. DNA of the CDR3: TGTGCCAGCAGTTACGTACAGGGACAGAACTATGGCTACACCTTC.

This clone qualifies as medium-sized. The CDR3 protein is CASSLARLGGYTF. CDR3 bases: TGTGCCAGCAGCTTAGCGCGCCTCGGGGGCTACACCTTC. The chain carries TRBV7-2 and TRBJ1-2; D not resolved. In germline, CDR1 is SGHTA, CDR2 FQGNSA. Trimming took 0 bases from V and 8 from J, leaving 10 bases between them. This CDR3 spans 13 amino acids.

V is TRBV6-2 or TRBV6-3 and J is TRBJ1-3; D is unclear. The V gene lost 0 bases and the J gene lost 1 base, with 7 bases spanning the gap. The CDR3 extends over 15 amino acids. Germline V CDR1 and CDR2: MNHEY, SVGEGT. In nucleotides, the CDR3 is TGTGCCAGCAGTTACTCGGGAGGGTCTGGAAACACCATATATTTT. Translated: CASSYSGGSGNTIYF.

Remarks on this clone: The junction shows a germline mismatch at one end, possibly a read error. The V and J genes are TRBV6-6 and TRBJ1-6, with D possibly matching TRBD1 (6 bases). CDR3 length equals 19 residues. Germline lookup yields CDR1 MNHNY and CDR2 SVGAGI (reference sequence). Here the CDR3 reads CASSPKRGPLLPYNSPLHF. DNA of the CDR3: TGTGCCAGCAGCCCAAAGCGGGGGCCACTCCTCCCGTATAATTCACCTCTCCACTTT.

This rearrangement joins TRBV30 to TRBJ1-6; the D gene is possibly TRBD1 (5 bases). Trimming took off 0 bases at V and 8 bases at J, with 17 bases between the two ends. The germline V gene encodes CDR1 GTSNPN and CDR2 SVGIG (reference sequence). This CDR3 is built from 16 residues. CDR3 protein: CAWSVPGTVTHSPLHF. In DNA form, the CDR3 reads TGTGCCTGGAGTGTCCCAGGGACCGTGACTCATTCACCCCTCCACTTT.